This entry concerns a single T cell receptor beta chain. This entry belongs to a study of T cell changes during pregnancy in multiple sclerosis. The CDR3 extends over 14 amino acids. Germline CDR1 MRHNA, CDR2 SNTAGT. With 5 bases clipped from V and 5 bases from J, the junction kept 6 bases outside the gene matches. Sequencing was performed with immunoSEQ multiplex PCR; in TCRdb, only in-frame clones are kept and a portion is missing. Among tens of thousands of clones, about 88% were seen once, and the ten largest hold 6.9%. The V call is TRBV6-4, the J call TRBJ2-3; 8 positions match TRBD2. The material was CD8+ T cells from peripheral blood mononuclear cells, obtained in the second trimester of pregnancy. The clonotype originates from a female donor with multiple sclerosis, enrolled in a pregnancy study. CDR3 nucleotide sequence: TGTGCCAGCAGTCCGGGACTAGGGGGAGATACGCAGTATTTT. It yields the protein CASSPGLGGDTQYF.